Below are 29 T cell receptor beta chains sequenced from a single sample in a study of cytotoxic CD8 clonotypes in ibrutinib-treated CLL. TCRdb's copy holds only in-frame clones and misses some; the assay was immunoSEQ multiplex PCR. The repertoire holds some 350,000 clones, with roughly 71% as singletons. This sample comprised PBMCs, obtained after 36 months of ibrutinib treatment. These receptors were collected from a human donor with chronic lymphocytic leukemia.

The chain links TRBV28 to TRBJ2-7; no clear D gene. V dropped 5 bases and J dropped 0 bases, with 8 bases sitting between them. The germline CDR1 and CDR2 sequences are MDHEN and SYDVKM. This CDR3 has 13 amino acids. CDR3 region: CASSRGSSYEQYF. The CDR3 DNA follows: TGTGCCAGCAGTCGTGGTAGCTCCTACGAGCAGTACTTC.

The chain is built from TRBV10-2 and TRBJ2-7; 11 bases align to TRBD2. Germline trimming cut 5 bases from V and 2 bases from J; bases unmatched to any gene: 2. Germline lookup yields CDR1 WSHSY and CDR2 SAAADI. CDR3 length: 14 residues. CDR3 DNA: TGCGCCAGCAGTACTAGCGGGGGCACCTACGAGCAGTACTTC. Its translation is CASSTSGGTYEQYF.

This chain links TRBV9 with TRBJ2-1, with D possibly being TRBD1 or TRBD2 (5 bases each). This CDR3 comprises 14 residues. Germline V gene lookup returns CDR1 SGDLS and CDR2 YYNGEE. Trimming pared 3 bases from V and 2 bases from J, leaving 9 bases between. CDR3 residues: CASSAGAAYNEQFF. Here the CDR3 DNA reads TGTGCCAGCAGCGCCGGGGCCGCCTACAATGAGCAGTTCTTC.

The gene calls are TRBV6-1 and TRBJ2-7; D not resolved. Trimming removed 5 bases from V and 0 bases from J, with 8 bases in between. CDR3 length: 13 residues. The germline V gene encodes CDR1 MNHNS and CDR2 SASEGT. The CDR3 loop reads CASSPRSSYEQYF. The CDR3 DNA sequence: TGTGCCAGCAGTCCCAGGAGCTCCTACGAGCAGTACTTC.

The chain couples TRBV9 to TRBJ2-7; 7 bases agree with TRBD2. V shed 3 bases and J 7 bases; nucleotides not matched to a gene: 7. The V gene's germline CDR1 is SGDLS and CDR2 YYNGEE. CDR3 length equals 13 residues. The CDR3 reads CASSERLAGEQYF. In nucleotides, the CDR3 is TGTGCCAGCAGCGAACGACTAGCCGGGGAGCAGTACTTC.

DNA of the CDR3: TGCAGCGTTGCAGGGTTGAGGGGGGTGGAGGAAAAACTGTTTTTT. Residues: CSVAGLRGVEEKLFF. The chain carries TRBV29-1 and TRBJ1-4; D possibly corresponds to TRBD1 (6 bases). The ends were cut back, 4 bases at V and 8 bases at J, with 20 bases in the middle. Per germline, CDR1 SQVTM and CDR2 ANQGSEA. The CDR3 sequence is 15 residues long.

This chain links TRBV7-2 with TRBJ1-1; D remains ambiguous. Trimming cost V 0 bases and J 6 bases, with 8 bases left between them. Germline CDR1 is SGHTA and CDR2 is FQGNSA. There are 13 residues in the CDR3. The CDR3 sequence: CASSLAPTSEAFF. The CDR3 DNA is TGTGCCAGCAGCTTAGCCCCGACGTCTGAAGCTTTCTTT.

The genes are TRBV18 and TRBJ2-7; a weak D match, TRBD1 (5 bases). V was clipped by 3 bases and J by 2 bases, with 14 bases between them. The CDR3 runs to 15 residues. Germline V gene data show CDR1 as KGHSH and CDR2 as LQKENI. Here the CDR3 reads CASSPNSGFAYEQYF. For the CDR3, the DNA is TGTGCCAGCTCACCGAACTCAGGGTTCGCCTACGAGCAGTACTTC. Looking up the rest from reference TRBV18 and TRBJ2-7 gives the full variable domain: NAGVMQNPRHLVRRRGQEARLRCSPMKGHSHVYWYRQLPEEGLKFMVYLQKENIIDESGMPKERFSAEFPKEGPSILRIQQVVRGDSAAYFCASSPNSGFAYEQYFGPGTRLTVT.

The chain is built from TRBV14 and TRBJ2-6, with D perhaps matching TRBD1 (6 bases). The length of the CDR3 is 18 residues. V was shortened by 3 bases and J by 0 bases, with 15 bases between the two germline ends. CDR1 and CDR2 from the germline V gene are SGHDN and FVKESK. The CDR3 sequence is CASSHLTGTTSGANVLTF. CDR3 nucleotides: TGTGCCAGCAGCCATCTTACAGGGACCACCTCTGGGGCCAACGTCCTGACTTTC.

This clone was seen a single time. The chain combines TRBV18 with TRBJ2-5; 8 bases match TRBD1. This CDR3 region has 14 residues. The germline gives CDR1 KGHSH, CDR2 LQKENI. The ends lost 4 bases at V and 1 base at J; junction bases unmatched: 2. The CDR3 region is CASSLGQAQETQYF. The DNA of the CDR3 is TGTGCCAGCTCACTGGGACAGGCCCAAGAGACCCAGTACTTC.

The chain uses TRBV6-5 and TRBJ2-6; a possible D gene is TRBD1 (5 bases). V was pared by 5 bases and J by 2 bases, with 10 bases between. The CDR3 spans 15 residues. The germline V gene has CDR1 MNHEY and CDR2 SVGAGI. The CDR3 bases are TGTGCCAGCAGTCCACAGGTAACTGGGGCCAACGTCCTGACTTTC. Protein product: CASSPQVTGANVLTF.

This chain links TRBV5-4 with TRBJ2-7; D call uncertain. The V end lost 4 bases, the J end lost 5 bases, and 10 bases lay between the germline ends. CDR1 and CDR2 (germline): SGHNT, YYREEE (reference sequence). The CDR3 loop spans 12 amino acids. This CDR3 is CASSPDLHEQYF. CDR3 DNA sequence: TGTGCCAGCAGCCCAGACCTCCACGAGCAGTACTTC.

The V call is TRBV5-1, the J call TRBJ1-5, with D possibly TRBD1 on 6 matching bases. This CDR3 has 15 amino acids. Germline V CDR1 and CDR2: SGHRS, YFSETQ. Deletions cut 1 base from V and 0 bases from J, with 8 bases between. The CDR3 coding sequence is TGCGCCAGCAGCTTGACAGGGAGTAGCAATCAGCCCCAGCATTTT. Amino acid sequence: CASSLTGSSNQPQHF.

The rearrangement links TRBV4-1 to TRBJ1-1; D is uncertain. The CDR3 has 16 amino acids. Trimming stripped 4 bases from V and 2 bases from J, with 17 bases between. The germline gives CDR1 MGHRA, CDR2 YSYEKL. The CDR3 sequence: CASSRPPRRDNTEAFF. The CDR3, as DNA: TGCGCCAGCAGCCGCCCCCCTCGGAGAGATAACACTGAAGCTTTCTTT.

J is TRBJ1-3 and V is TRBV2, with D unresolved. Trimming removed 7 bases at V and 0 bases at J, with 10 bases between. CDR1 is SNHLY, CDR2 FYNNEI, per germline. The CDR3 has 14 residues. The CDR3, as DNA: TGTGCCAGCAACGCGGCTTTCTCTGGAAACACCATATATTTT. This sequence encodes CASNAAFSGNTIYF. The full variable domain, its missing parts supplied by reference TRBV2 and TRBJ1-3, is EPEVTQTPSHQVTQMGQEVILRCVPISNHLYFYWYRQILGQKVEFLVSFYNNEISEKSEIFDDQFSVERPDGSNFTLKIRSTKLEDSAMYFCASNAAFSGNTIYFGEGSWLTVV.

V and J are TRBV6-5 and TRBJ2-7; unclear D gene. This CDR3 is built from 14 residues. The V end was cut by 0 bases, the J end by 5 bases, with 11 bases between. The germline V gene has CDR1 MNHEY and CDR2 SVGAGI. The DNA of the CDR3 is TGTGCCAGCAGTTACTCGGGTAGGGTGGACGAGCAGTACTTC. Amino acid sequence: CASSYSGRVDEQYF.

The J gene is TRBJ2-1, the V gene TRBV6-4, with D uncertain. The CDR3 is 13 amino acids. CDR1 is MRHNA and CDR2 is SNTAGT in the germline V gene. V dropped 4 bases and J dropped 6 bases, with 10 bases sitting between them. The CDR3 loop is CASSGVIGNEQFF. The DNA for the CDR3 is TGTGCCAGCAGTGGAGTTATAGGCAATGAGCAGTTCTTC.

V usage is TRBV9 and J usage is TRBJ2-7; D unclear. V lost 7 bases to trimming and J lost 3 bases, with 23 bases between them. CDR1 is SGDLS, CDR2 YYNGEE, per germline. The CDR3 loop spans 16 amino acids. This chain's CDR3 is CASSLGPGLVVYEQYF. DNA for the CDR3: TGTGCCAGCTCTTTAGGGCCCGGGCTCGTTGTCTACGAGCAGTACTTC. Supplemented by reference TRBV9 and TRBJ2-7, the full variable domain reads DSGVTQTPKHLITATGQRVTLRCSPRSGDLSVYWYQQSLDQGLQFLIQYYNGEERAKGNILERFSAQQFPDLHSELNLSSLELGDSALYFCASSLGPGLVVYEQYFGPGTRLTVT.

This clone was seen a few times. This sequence joins TRBV4-1 and TRBJ2-2; perhaps TRBD2 as D (5 bases). The germline V gene encodes CDR1 MGHRA and CDR2 YSYEKL. V was shortened by 1 base and J by 2 bases, with 8 bases between the two germline ends. This CDR3 is built from 15 residues. The CDR3 reads CASSQGTFNTGELFF. Written as DNA, the CDR3 is TGCGCCAGCAGCCAAGGGACTTTTAACACCGGGGAGCTGTTTTTT.

The chain carries TRBV6-5 and TRBJ1-6; 7 positions agree with TRBD1. This CDR3 contains 14 residues. The germline CDR1 and CDR2 sequences are MNHEY and SVGAGI. The ends lost 2 bases at V and 8 bases at J; junction bases unmatched: 3. In nucleotides, the CDR3 is TGTGCCAGCAGTTACAGAGGGGGCCATTCACCCCTCCACTTT. Amino acids: CASSYRGGHSPLHF.

V usage is TRBV7-3 and J usage is TRBJ2-1, with 10 bases fitting TRBD2. With V trimmed by 6 bases and J by 10 bases, 12 bases remained unmatched. Looked up from germline, CDR1 is SGHTA and CDR2 is FQGTGA. CDR3 length: 15 residues. CDR3 sequence: CASRLGSSGGEEQFF. The DNA for the CDR3 is TGTGCCAGCAGACTAGGGTCTAGCGGGGGAGAGGAGCAGTTCTTC. Combining the CDR3 with reference TRBV7-3 and TRBJ2-1 gives the whole variable domain GAGVSQTPSNKVTEKGKYVELRCDPISGHTALYWYRQSLGQGPEFLIYFQGTGAADDSGLPNDRFFAVRPEGSVSTLKIQRTERGDSAVYLCASRLGSSGGEEQFFGPGTRLTVL.

The J gene is TRBJ2-1, the V gene TRBV7-8; 10 bases match TRBD2. Trimming took 3 bases from V and 5 from J; bases not matched to a gene: 13. Germline CDR1 SGHVS, CDR2 FQNEAQ. CDR3 length: 18 residues. The CDR3 is CASSFRLAGVVRHNEQFF. CDR3 DNA sequence: TGTGCCAGCAGCTTTAGGCTAGCGGGGGTGGTGAGGCACAATGAGCAGTTCTTC. The whole variable domain, filled in from reference TRBV7-8 and TRBJ2-1, reads GAGVSQSPRYKVAKRGQDVALRCDPISGHVSLFWYQQALGQGPEFLTYFQNEAQLDKSGLPSDRFFAERPEGSVSTLKIQRTQQEDSAVYLCASSFRLAGVVRHNEQFFGPGTRLTVL.

This clone has a handful of counts. The same CDR3 can be traced to other DNA sequences in this sample. The V call is TRBV18, the J call TRBJ2-2; D uncertain. CDR1 is KGHSH, CDR2 LQKENI, per germline. V lost 2 bases to trimming and J lost 5 bases, with 0 bases between them. The CDR3 is made up of 11 amino acids. CDR3 sequence reads: CASSPTGELFF. The CDR3 DNA reads as TGTGCCAGCTCACCAACCGGGGAGCTGTTTTTT.

The chain is built from TRBV5-1 and TRBJ2-7; 7 bases are shared with TRBD1. V gave up 2 bases and J gave up 1 base; unmatched junction bases: 6. Germline loops: CDR1 SGHRS, CDR2 YFSETQ. There are 15 residues in the CDR3. CDR3 loop: CASSFTGDSSYEQYF. The CDR3 coding sequence is TGCGCCAGCAGCTTTACAGGGGATTCATCCTACGAGCAGTACTTC.

V is TRBV6-6 and J is TRBJ1-1, with no clear D. Trimming took 7 bases from V and 4 from J, leaving 22 bases between them. The CDR3 is made up of 16 amino acids. CDR1 MNHNY and CDR2 SVGAGI come from the germline V gene (reference sequence). CDR3 nucleotides: TGTGCCAGCATCGCCAGGACCAGCGGGCTTGGCACTGAAGCTTTCTTT. Translated: CASIARTSGLGTEAFF.

This chain links TRBV20-1 with TRBJ2-3; D is perhaps TRBD1 (5 bases). The CDR3 covers 11 residues. V lost 7 bases and J 6 bases, leaving 11 bases between the germline ends. The V gene's germline CDR1 is DFQATT and CDR2 SNEGSKA (reference sequence). Here the CDR3 reads CSVGPADTQYF. The DNA of the CDR3 is TGCAGTGTGGGGCCCGCGGATACGCAGTATTTT.

A few counts support this clone. The rearrangement uses TRBV27 and TRBJ2-1; D unresolved. The CDR3 runs 13 residues. Deletions cut 5 bases from V and 5 bases from J, with 10 bases between. From germline, CDR1 is MNHEY and CDR2 SMNVEV (reference sequence). CDR3 loop: CASSLARDNEQFF. CDR3 nucleotides: TGTGCCAGCAGTCTTGCCCGGGACAATGAGCAGTTCTTC.

The CDR3 here is CSVVWPTTDTQYF. The CDR3 coding sequence is TGCAGCGTTGTTTGGCCTACCACAGATACGCAGTATTTT. The chain employs TRBV29-1 and TRBJ2-3; D is undetermined. Trimming left V 4 bases short and J 2 bases short, with 10 bases between. Germline assignment: CDR1 SQVTM and CDR2 ANQGSEA. CDR3 size: 13 residues.

The V and J genes are TRBV7-6 and TRBJ2-5; D possibly uses TRBD1 or TRBD2 (5 bases each). This CDR3 comprises 13 residues. V was trimmed by 0 bases and J by 5 bases, leaving 7 bases between them. Germline lookup yields CDR1 SGHVS and CDR2 FNYEAQ. DNA for the CDR3: TGTGCCAGCAGCTTAGCCGGGACCGAGACCCAGTACTTC. The encoded protein is CASSLAGTETQYF.